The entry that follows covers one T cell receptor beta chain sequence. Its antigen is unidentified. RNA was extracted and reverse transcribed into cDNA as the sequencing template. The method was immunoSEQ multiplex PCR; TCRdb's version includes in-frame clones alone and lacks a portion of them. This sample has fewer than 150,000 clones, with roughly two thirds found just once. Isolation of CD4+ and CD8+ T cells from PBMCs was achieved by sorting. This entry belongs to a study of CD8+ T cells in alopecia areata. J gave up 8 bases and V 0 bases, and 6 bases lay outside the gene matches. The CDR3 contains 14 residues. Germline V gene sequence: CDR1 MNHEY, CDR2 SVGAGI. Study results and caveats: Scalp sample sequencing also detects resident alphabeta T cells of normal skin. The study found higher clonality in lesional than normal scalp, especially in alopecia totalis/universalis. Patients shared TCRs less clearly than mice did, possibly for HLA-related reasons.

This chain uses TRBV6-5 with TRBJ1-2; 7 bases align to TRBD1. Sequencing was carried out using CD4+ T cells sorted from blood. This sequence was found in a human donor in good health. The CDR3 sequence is CASSYSMTGRGYTF. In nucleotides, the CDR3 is TGTGCCAGCAGTTACTCGATGACAGGGCGCGGCTACACCTTC.